A selection of T cell receptor beta chains follows, all from one sample in a study of blood T cell repertoires in COVID-19. Profiling relied on immunoSEQ multiplex PCR, and the TCRdb table lists in-frame clones only, not all of them. The data hold tens of thousands of clones, with 80% to 90% observed a single time. The source material was peripheral blood. These receptors were collected from a human donor in a cohort sampled during active COVID-19. The donor label of this sample is uncertain. Both conserved end residues are part of each CDR3. D genes are given only for firm matches. Size is stated for part of the rows, as once, few or many counts, or as a class when the clone is expanded.

CDR3 DNA	CDR3 protein	V gene	J gene	clone size	D gene
TGTGCCAGCAGCTTAAGAGGTCTGAACACTGAAGCTTTCTTT	CASSLRGLNTEAFF	TRBV7-2	TRBJ1-1	few	.
TGTGCCAGTAGTAGCAGGCCAGTAACCGGGACAGGGGGCAATGAGCAGTTCTTC	CASSSRPVTGTGGNEQFF	TRBV19	TRBJ2-1	.	TRBD1
TGTGCCAGCAGCACACGGGACAGGGTCTTCTCCGGGGAGCTGTTTTTT	CASSTRDRVFSGELFF	TRBV5-4	TRBJ2-2	.	TRBD1
TGTGCCAGCAGCGCGGGGACAGGGGGTATTCTGTACTTC	CASSAGTGGILYF	TRBV5-6	TRBJ2-7	.	TRBD1
TGTGCAAGTCGCTTAGAGAAACCCGGGGACAGGGCTGACTACGAGCAGTACTTC	CASRLEKPGDRADYEQYF	TRBV12-2	TRBJ2-7	.	.
TGTGCCACCAGCAGAGATCGAGGGACAGGGAATGGCTACACCTTC	CATSRDRGTGNGYTF	TRBV15	TRBJ1-2	.	TRBD1
TGTGCCTCCCGGCCGGGGACAGCGAACTATGGCTACACCTTC	CASRPGTANYGYTF	TRBV10-3	TRBJ1-2	.	TRBD1
TGTGCCAGCAGTTTAGGGTGGGGGCGCCAAGAGACCCAGTACTTC	CASSLGWGRQETQYF	TRBV27	TRBJ2-5	.	.
TGTGCCAGCAGCTTGGGGAACGGGATTAACGAGCAGTACTTC	CASSLGNGINEQYF	TRBV5-5	TRBJ2-7	.	.
TGTGCCAGCAGCGTTGCGGGGGTGAACAATGAGCAGTTCTTC	CASSVAGVNNEQFF	TRBV9	TRBJ2-1	.	TRBD2
TGCGCCAGCAGCCCGACAACAGGGGGAATAGGGGAGACCCAGTACTTC	CASSPTTGGIGETQYF	TRBV4-1	TRBJ2-5	.	TRBD1
TGTGCCAGCAGTGACGAGGCAGGGAACAAGAGAAGTGGCTACACCTTC	CASSDEAGNKRSGYTF	TRBV6-1	TRBJ1-2	.	.
TGTGCCAGCAGTTCCAGCGCAGTCTACGAGCAGTACTTC	CASSSSAVYEQYF	TRBV12-3/TRBV12-4	TRBJ2-7	.	.
TGTGCCAGCAGCCCGGGGTTGTGGGCGGGGGGGCGAAGCACCGGGGAGCTGTTTTTT	CASSPGLWAGGRSTGELFF	TRBV7-2	TRBJ2-2	.	TRBD2
TGTGCCAGCAGTGAATATGGGGGCGCGTCGAGTGGCTACACCTTC	CASSEYGGASSGYTF	TRBV25-1	TRBJ1-2	few	.
TGTGCCAGCGGGCTTACCGGGACAGGGGGCACCGAGCAGTACTTC	CASGLTGTGGTEQYF	TRBV3-1/TRBV3-2	TRBJ2-7	few	TRBD1